The 2 T cell receptor beta chains given below trace back to one sample, sequenced in a study of blood T cell repertoires in COVID-19. Here immunoSEQ multiplex PCR was the method, and the copy in TCRdb shows in-frame clones only, minus some. The sample holds roughly 100,000 clones; 71% are singletons and the top ten take 0.75% to 1%. Specimen: peripheral blood. The source of these receptors is a human donor with acute or convalescent COVID-19. The donor label of this sample is uncertain.

The V call is TRBV5-6, the J call TRBJ1-6, with D perhaps matching TRBD1 (6 bases). The CDR3 length is 19 residues. Germline values: CDR1 SGHDT, CDR2 YYEEEE. V gave up 4 bases and J gave up 0 bases, with 20 bases separating them. CDR3 loop: CASSKKKTQGSSYNSPLHF. CDR3 nucleotides: TGTGCCAGCAGCAAAAAGAAAACACAGGGTAGCTCCTATAATTCACCCCTCCACTTT.

V gene TRBV7-9 combines with J gene TRBJ1-1; the match to TRBD1 covers 9 bases. This CDR3 contains 15 residues. The germline V gene has CDR1 SEHNR and CDR2 FQNEAQ (reference sequence). The trim removed 5 bases at V and 4 bases at J, leaving 8 bases unmatched. The CDR3 bases are TGTGCCAGCAGCAGGACAGGGGACGGGGGCACTGAAGCTTTCTTT. Amino acids: CASSRTGDGGTEAFF.